This T cell receptor beta chain was recorded in a study of radiotherapy plus CTLA-4 blockade in lung cancer. Libraries were prepared by immunoSEQ multiplex PCR; TCRdb keeps only in-frame clonotypes and omits some of them. The sample has about 62,000 clones, around 77% seen once. This clone was picked up one time. This receptor was identified in a human donor with non-small cell lung cancer who had a complete response to radiotherapy plus ipilimumab. This sample comprised peripheral blood, obtained from a patient treated with radiotherapy plus ipilimumab.

CDR3 coding DNA: TGTGCCAGCAGCCAAGGACGAGGGATGTACAATGAGCAGTTCTTC. This sequence encodes CASSQGRGMYNEQFF. This chain uses TRBV14 with TRBJ2-1, with D possibly matching TRBD2 (5 bases). V was clipped by 1 base and J by 4 bases, with 11 bases between them. CDR1 is SGHDN, CDR2 FVKESK, per germline. CDR3 length: 15 residues.